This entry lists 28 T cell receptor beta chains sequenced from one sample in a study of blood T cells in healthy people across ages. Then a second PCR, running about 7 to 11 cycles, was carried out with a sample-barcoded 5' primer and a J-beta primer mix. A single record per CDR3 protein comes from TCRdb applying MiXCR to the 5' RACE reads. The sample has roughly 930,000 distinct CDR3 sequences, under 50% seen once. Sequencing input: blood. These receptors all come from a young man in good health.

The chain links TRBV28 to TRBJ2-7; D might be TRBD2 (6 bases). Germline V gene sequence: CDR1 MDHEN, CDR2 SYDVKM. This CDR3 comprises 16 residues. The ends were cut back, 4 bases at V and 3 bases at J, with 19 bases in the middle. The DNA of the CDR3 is TGTGCCAGCAGTTCCGCGGGACTGGGGGTTTACTACGAGCAGTACTTC. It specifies CASSSAGLGVYYEQYF.

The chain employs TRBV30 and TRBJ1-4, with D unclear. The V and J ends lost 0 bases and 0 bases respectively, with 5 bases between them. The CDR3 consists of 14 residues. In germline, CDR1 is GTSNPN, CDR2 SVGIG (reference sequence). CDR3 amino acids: CAWSVLTTNEKLFF. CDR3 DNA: TGTGCCTGGAGTGTCCTGACAACTAATGAAAAACTGTTTTTT.

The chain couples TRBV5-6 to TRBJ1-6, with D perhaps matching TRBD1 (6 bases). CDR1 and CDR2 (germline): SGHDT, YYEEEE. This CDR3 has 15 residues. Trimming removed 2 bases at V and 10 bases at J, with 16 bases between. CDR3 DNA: TGTGCCAGCAGCTTAGGTGGGGGGGCTAGATCACCCCTCCACTTT. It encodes CASSLGGGARSPLHF.

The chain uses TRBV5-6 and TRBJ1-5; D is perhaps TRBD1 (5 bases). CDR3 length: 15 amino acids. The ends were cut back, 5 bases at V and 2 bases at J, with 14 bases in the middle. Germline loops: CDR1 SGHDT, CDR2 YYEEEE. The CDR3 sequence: CASRIGVGGNQPQHF. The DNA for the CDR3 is TGTGCCAGCAGAATAGGGGTAGGGGGCAATCAGCCCCAGCATTTT.

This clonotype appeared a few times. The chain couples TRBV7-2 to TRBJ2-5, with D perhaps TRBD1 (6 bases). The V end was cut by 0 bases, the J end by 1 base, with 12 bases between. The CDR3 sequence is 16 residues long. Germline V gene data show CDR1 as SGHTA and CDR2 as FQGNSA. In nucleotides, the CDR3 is TGTGCCAGCAGCTTAGCGGTAGGGGGTGGCCAAGAGACCCAGTACTTC. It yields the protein CASSLAVGGGQETQYF. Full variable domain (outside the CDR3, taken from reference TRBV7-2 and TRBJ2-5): GAGVSQSPSNKVTEKGKDVELRCDPISGHTALYWYRQSLGQGLEFLIYFQGNSAPDKSGLPSDRFSAERTGGSVSTLTIQRTQQEDSAVYLCASSLAVGGGQETQYFGPGTRLLVL.

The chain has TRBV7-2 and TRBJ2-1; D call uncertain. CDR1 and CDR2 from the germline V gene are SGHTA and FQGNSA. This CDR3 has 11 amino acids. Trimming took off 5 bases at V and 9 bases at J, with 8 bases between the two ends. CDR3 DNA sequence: TGTGCCAGCAGCGGTTACCTTGAGCAGTTCTTC. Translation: CASSGYLEQFF.

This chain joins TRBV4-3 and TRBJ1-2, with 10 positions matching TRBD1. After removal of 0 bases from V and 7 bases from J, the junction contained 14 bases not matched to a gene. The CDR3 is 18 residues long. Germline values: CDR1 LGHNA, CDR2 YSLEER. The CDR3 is CASSQESAAGTGAFGYTF. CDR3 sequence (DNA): TGCGCCAGCAGCCAAGAGTCTGCAGCCGGGACAGGGGCTTTTGGCTACACCTTC.

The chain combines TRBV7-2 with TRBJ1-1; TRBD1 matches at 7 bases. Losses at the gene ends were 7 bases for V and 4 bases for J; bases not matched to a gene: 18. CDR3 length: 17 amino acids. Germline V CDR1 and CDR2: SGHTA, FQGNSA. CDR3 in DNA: TGTGCCAGCAACGACCTTGGAGGGGGCGCGGGGAGCACTGAAGCTTTCTTT. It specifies CASNDLGGGAGSTEAFF.

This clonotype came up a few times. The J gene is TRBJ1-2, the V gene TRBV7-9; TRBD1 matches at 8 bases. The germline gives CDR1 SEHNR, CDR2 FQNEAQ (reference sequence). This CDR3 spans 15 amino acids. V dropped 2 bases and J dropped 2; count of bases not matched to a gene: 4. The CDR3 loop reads CASSLQGAINYGYTF. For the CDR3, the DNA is TGTGCCAGCAGCTTACAGGGGGCCATCAACTATGGCTACACCTTC.

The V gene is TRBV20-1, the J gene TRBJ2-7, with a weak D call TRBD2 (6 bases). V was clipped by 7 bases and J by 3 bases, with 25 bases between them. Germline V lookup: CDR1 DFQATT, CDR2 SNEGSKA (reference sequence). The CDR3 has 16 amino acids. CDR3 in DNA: TGCAGTGGCTACAGCTCCGGGGACTTTAGCCTCTACGAGCAGTACTTC. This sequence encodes CSGYSSGDFSLYEQYF.

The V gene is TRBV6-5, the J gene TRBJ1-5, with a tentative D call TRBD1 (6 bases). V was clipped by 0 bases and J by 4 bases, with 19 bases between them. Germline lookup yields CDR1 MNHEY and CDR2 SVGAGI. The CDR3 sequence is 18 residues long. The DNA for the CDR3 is TGTGCCAGCAGTTACTCCTCCAGACAGGAGACATCGAATCAGCCCCAGCATTTT. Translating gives CASSYSSRQETSNQPQHF.

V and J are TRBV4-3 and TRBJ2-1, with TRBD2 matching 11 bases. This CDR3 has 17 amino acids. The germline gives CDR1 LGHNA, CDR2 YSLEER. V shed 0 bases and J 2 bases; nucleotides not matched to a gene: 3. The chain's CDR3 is CASSQESSGGPYNEQFF. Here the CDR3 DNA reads TGCGCCAGCAGCCAAGAATCTAGCGGGGGGCCCTACAATGAGCAGTTCTTC.

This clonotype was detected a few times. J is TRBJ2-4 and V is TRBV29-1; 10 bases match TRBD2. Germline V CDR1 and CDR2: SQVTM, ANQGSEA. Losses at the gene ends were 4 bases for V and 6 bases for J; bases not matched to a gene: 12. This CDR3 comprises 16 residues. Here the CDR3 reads CSVAGSGGTVGNIQYF. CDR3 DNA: TGCAGCGTTGCCGGTAGCGGGGGGACGGTAGGAAACATTCAGTACTTC.

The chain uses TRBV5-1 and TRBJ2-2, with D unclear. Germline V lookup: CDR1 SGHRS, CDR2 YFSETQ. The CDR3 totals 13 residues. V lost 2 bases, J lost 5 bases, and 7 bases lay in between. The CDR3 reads CASSLSLTGELFF. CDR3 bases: TGCGCCAGCAGCTTAAGCCTAACCGGGGAGCTGTTTTTT.

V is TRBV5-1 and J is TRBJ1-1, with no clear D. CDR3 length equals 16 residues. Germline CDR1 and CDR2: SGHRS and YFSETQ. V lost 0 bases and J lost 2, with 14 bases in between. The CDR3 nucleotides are TGCGCCAGCAGCTTGGGTGCAGATTCTCTAAACACTGAAGCTTTCTTT. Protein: CASSLGADSLNTEAFF.

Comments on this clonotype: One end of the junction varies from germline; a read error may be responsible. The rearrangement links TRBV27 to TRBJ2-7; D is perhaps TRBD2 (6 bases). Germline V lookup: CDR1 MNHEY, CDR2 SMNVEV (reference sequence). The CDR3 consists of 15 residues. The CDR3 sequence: CASGLSERGTYEQYF. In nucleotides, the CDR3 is TGTGCCAGCGGTTTATCGGAACGGGGGACCTACGAGCAGTACTTC.

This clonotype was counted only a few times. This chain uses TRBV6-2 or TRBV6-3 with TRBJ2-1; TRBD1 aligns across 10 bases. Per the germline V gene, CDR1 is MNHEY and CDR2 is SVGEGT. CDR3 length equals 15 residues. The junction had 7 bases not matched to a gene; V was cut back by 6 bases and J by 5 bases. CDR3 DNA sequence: TGTGCCAGCAGAACCGACAGGGGGCTAAACAATGAGCAGTTCTTC. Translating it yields CASRTDRGLNNEQFF.

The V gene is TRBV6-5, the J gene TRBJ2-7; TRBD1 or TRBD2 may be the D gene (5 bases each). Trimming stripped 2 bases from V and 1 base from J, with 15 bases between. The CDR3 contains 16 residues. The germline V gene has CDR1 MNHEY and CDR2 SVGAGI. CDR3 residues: CASSYGTSGGSYEQYF. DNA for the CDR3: TGTGCCAGCAGTTACGGGACCTCCGGCGGATCCTACGAGCAGTACTTC.

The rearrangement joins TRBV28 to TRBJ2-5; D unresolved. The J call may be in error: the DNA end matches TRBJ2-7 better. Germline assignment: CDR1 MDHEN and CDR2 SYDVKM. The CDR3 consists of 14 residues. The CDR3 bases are TGTGCCAGCAGTTCCCATCAGATATCCTACGAGCAGTACTTC. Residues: CASSSHQISYEQYF.

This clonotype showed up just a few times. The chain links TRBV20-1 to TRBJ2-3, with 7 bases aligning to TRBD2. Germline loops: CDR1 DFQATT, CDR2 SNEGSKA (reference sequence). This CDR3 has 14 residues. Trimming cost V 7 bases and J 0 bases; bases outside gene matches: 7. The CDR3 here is CSVYGGSSTDTQYF. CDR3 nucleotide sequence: TGCAGTGTCTACGGGGGGTCTAGCACAGATACGCAGTATTTT.

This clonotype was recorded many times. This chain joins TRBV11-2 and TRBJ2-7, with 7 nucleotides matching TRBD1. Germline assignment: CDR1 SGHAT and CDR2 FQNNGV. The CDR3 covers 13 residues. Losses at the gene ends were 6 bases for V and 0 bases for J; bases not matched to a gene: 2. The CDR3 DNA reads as TGTGCCAGCAGTCACAGGGGCTCCTACGAGCAGTACTTC. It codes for CASSHRGSYEQYF.

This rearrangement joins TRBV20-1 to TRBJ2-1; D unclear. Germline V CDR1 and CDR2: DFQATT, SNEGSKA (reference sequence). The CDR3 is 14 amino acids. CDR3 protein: CTAPGTRDLDEQFF. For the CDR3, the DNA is TGCACTGCGCCCGGAACTCGCGACTTGGATGAGCAGTTCTTC.

The CDR3 loop reads CASSLQGSGQNGYTF. CDR3 in DNA: TGTGCCAGCAGCTTACAGGGTTCGGGTCAAAATGGCTACACCTTC. The chain uses TRBV27 and TRBJ1-2, with a weak D call TRBD1 (6 bases). The CDR3 is 15 amino acids. The V end was cut by 6 bases, the J end by 6 bases, with 20 bases between. The germline gives CDR1 MNHEY, CDR2 SMNVEV (reference sequence).

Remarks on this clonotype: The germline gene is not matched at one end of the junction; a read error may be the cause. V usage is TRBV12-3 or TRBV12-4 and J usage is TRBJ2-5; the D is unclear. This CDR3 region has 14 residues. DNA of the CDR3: TGTGTCAGCCAACTGGGCACCCAACAGGAGACCCAGTACTTC. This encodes CVSQLGTQQETQYF.

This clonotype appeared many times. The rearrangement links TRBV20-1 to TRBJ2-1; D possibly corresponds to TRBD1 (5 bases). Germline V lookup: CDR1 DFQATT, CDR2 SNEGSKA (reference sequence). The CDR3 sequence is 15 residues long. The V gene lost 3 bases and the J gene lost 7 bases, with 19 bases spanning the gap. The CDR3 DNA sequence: TGCAGTGCTAGGGACGCCAGGGCAGTTTCAAATGAGCAGTTCTTC. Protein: CSARDARAVSNEQFF.

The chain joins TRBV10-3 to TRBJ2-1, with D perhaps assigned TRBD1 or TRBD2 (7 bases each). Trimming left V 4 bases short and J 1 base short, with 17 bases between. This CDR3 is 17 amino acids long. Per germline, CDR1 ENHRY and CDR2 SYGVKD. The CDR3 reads CAISGAGGGQSYNEQFF. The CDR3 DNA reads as TGTGCCATCAGTGGAGCAGGGGGGGGCCAGTCCTACAATGAGCAGTTCTTC.

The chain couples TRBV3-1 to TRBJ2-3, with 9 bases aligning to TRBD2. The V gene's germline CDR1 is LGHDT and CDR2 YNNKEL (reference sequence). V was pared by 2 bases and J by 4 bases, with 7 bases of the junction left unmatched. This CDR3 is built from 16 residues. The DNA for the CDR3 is TGTGCCAGCAGCCAACTTGGCGGGGGGGTCTCAGATACGCAGTATTTT. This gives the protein CASSQLGGGVSDTQYF.

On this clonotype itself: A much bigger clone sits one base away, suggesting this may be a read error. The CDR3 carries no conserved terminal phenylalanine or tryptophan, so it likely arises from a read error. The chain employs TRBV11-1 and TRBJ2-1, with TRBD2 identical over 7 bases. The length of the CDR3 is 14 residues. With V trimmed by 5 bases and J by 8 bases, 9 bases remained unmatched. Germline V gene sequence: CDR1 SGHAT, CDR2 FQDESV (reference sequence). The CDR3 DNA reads TGTGCCAGCAGCCGGAGCGGGGTCGTCCATGAGCAGTTCTTA. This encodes CASSRSGVVHEQFL.